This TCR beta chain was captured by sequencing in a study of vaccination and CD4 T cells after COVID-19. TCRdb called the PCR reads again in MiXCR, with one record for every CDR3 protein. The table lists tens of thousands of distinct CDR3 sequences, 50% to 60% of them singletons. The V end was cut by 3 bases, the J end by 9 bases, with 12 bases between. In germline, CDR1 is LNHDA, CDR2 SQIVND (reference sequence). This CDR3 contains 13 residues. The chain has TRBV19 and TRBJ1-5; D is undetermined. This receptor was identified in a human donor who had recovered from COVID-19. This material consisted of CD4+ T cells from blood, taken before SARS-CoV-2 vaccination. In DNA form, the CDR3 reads TGTGCCAGTAGTATGGGGATCTTGGGGCCCCAGCATTTT. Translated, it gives CASSMGILGPQHF.